The 20 T cell receptor beta chains listed next were all sequenced from one sample in a study of cytomegalovirus exposure and HLA in healthy donors. PCR amplification relied on 60 Vbeta primers (plus 13 Jbeta primers). Sequenced by immunoSEQ multiplex PCR; TCRdb stores in-frame clones only, minus some. The sample carries under 150,000 clones, 81% recorded once. Sequencing was done on a sample of PBMCs. These receptor sequences come from a man in his late teens or twenties in good health and CMV-seronegative.

The gene calls are TRBV5-6 and TRBJ2-2; 9 nucleotides match TRBD1. Germline loops: CDR1 SGHDT, CDR2 YYEEEE. V lost 3 bases and J lost 3; bases outside the gene matches: 0. The CDR3 is made up of 14 amino acids. The DNA for the CDR3 is TGTGCCAGCAGCTGGGACAGGGACACCGGGGAGCTGTTTTTT. Protein product: CASSWDRDTGELFF.

The chain is built from TRBV29-1 and TRBJ2-5; 10 bases agree with TRBD1. Germline V lookup: CDR1 SQVTM, CDR2 ANQGSEA. This CDR3 has 14 amino acids. Trimming at V came to 6 bases and at J to 3 bases, leaving 7 bases not matched to a gene. CDR3 residues: CSVDWDRGKETQYF. The DNA for the CDR3 is TGCAGCGTCGACTGGGACAGGGGAAAAGAGACCCAGTACTTC. Full variable domain (remainder filled in from reference TRBV29-1 and TRBJ2-5): SAVISQKPSRDICQRGTSLTIQCQVDSQVTMMFWYRQQPGQSLTLIATANQGSEATYESGFVIDKFPISRPNLTFSTLTVSNMSPEDSSIYLCSVDWDRGKETQYFGPGTRLLVL.

The V call is TRBV29-1, the J call TRBJ2-2; D unclear. This CDR3 is built from 12 residues. The germline V gene has CDR1 SQVTM and CDR2 ANQGSEA. The V and J ends lost 5 bases and 1 base respectively, with 5 bases between them. CDR3 protein: CSVPRNTGELFF. The CDR3 DNA reads TGCAGCGTTCCGAGGAACACCGGGGAGCTGTTTTTT.

This clone was observed a single time. This rearrangement joins TRBV6-6 to TRBJ2-7; D call uncertain. Trimming stripped 7 bases from V and 1 base from J, with 11 bases between. The CDR3 covers 13 residues. Germline V gene lookup returns CDR1 MNHNY and CDR2 SVGAGI (reference sequence). The CDR3 sequence is CASKAVTSYEQYF. In DNA form, the CDR3 reads TGTGCCAGCAAGGCGGTTACTTCCTACGAGCAGTACTTC.

The V and J genes are TRBV25-1 and TRBJ1-1; D is perhaps TRBD1 (6 bases). The CDR3 is 15 residues long. Germline CDR1 and CDR2: MGHDK and SYGVNS. V was clipped by 2 bases and J by 6 bases, with 16 bases between them. The CDR3 sequence is CASSEQATGTAEAFF. CDR3 bases: TGTGCCAGCAGTGAACAAGCAACAGGGACCGCTGAAGCTTTCTTT.

This chain uses TRBV7-9 with TRBJ2-1, with D perhaps matching TRBD2 (5 bases). The CDR3 loop spans 16 amino acids. Looked up from germline, CDR1 is SEHNR and CDR2 is FQNEAQ (reference sequence). The ends were cut back, 5 bases at V and 2 bases at J, with 16 bases in the middle. This CDR3 reads CASSPSGSSAYNEQFF. In nucleotides, the CDR3 is TGTGCCAGCAGCCCCTCGGGGTCGTCTGCCTACAATGAGCAGTTCTTC.

The chain joins TRBV4-3 to TRBJ2-3, with 9 positions matching TRBD2. Germline V gene lookup returns CDR1 LGHNA and CDR2 YSLEER. CDR3 size: 18 residues. V was clipped by 0 bases and J by 3 bases; unmatched bases: 10. CDR3 DNA sequence: TGCGCCAGCAGCCAAGATCTAGCGGGACTAGCAGGTACAGATACGCAGTATTTT. Its protein product is CASSQDLAGLAGTDTQYF.

The chain uses TRBV7-7 and TRBJ2-7; possibly TRBD2 for D (6 bases). The ends were cut back, 0 bases at V and 0 bases at J, with 9 bases in the middle. Per germline, CDR1 SSHAT and CDR2 FNYEAQ (reference sequence). The CDR3 is 15 residues long. The CDR3 sequence: CASSLASGSSYEQYF. The CDR3, as DNA: TGTGCCAGCAGCTTAGCTAGCGGCAGCTCCTACGAGCAGTACTTC. The variable domain in full, with the rest retrieved from reference TRBV7-7 and TRBJ2-7, is GAGVSQSPRYKVTKRGQDVTLRCDPISSHATLYWYQQALGQGPEFLTYFNYEAQPDKSGLPSDRFSAERPEGSISTLTIQRTEQRDSAMYRCASSLASGSSYEQYFGPGTRLTVT.

This clone was detected a few times. This chain uses TRBV4-3 with TRBJ1-5, with D hard to call. Germline CDR1 is LGHNA and CDR2 is YSLEER. The ends were cut back, 0 bases at V and 11 bases at J, with 14 bases in the middle. The CDR3 sequence is 14 residues long. The CDR3: CASSQDTGTSAQHF. The CDR3 DNA reads TGCGCCAGCAGCCAAGATACGGGAACGTCGGCCCAGCATTTT.

The chain couples TRBV15 to TRBJ1-1; 7 positions match TRBD1. Unmatched junction bases numbered 6, after V lost 0 bases and J lost 5 bases. CDR3 length: 15 amino acids. CDR1 LNHNV and CDR2 YYDKDF come from the germline V gene (reference sequence). In DNA form, the CDR3 reads TGTGCCACCAGCAGAGAGCAGGGGGACCTAACTGAAGCTTTCTTT. This gives the protein CATSREQGDLTEAFF.

The rearrangement uses TRBV15 and TRBJ2-5, with a possible D match to TRBD2 (5 bases). The CDR3 is made up of 14 amino acids. The germline V and J ends were trimmed by 1 base and 5 bases, with 11 bases remaining between them. From germline, CDR1 is LNHNV and CDR2 YYDKDF (reference sequence). The DNA of the CDR3 is TGTGCCACCAGCAGAGTAGCTAGCTCGGAGACCCAGTACTTC. It is translated as CATSRVASSETQYF. The full variable domain, in which reference TRBV15 and TRBJ2-5 provide the parts outside the CDR3, is DAMVIQNPRYQVTQFGKPVTLSCSQTLNHNVMYWYQQKSSQAPKLLFHYYDKDFNNEADTPDNFQSRRPNTSFCFLDIRSPGLGDTAMYLCATSRVASSETQYFGPGTRLLVL.

The rearrangement links TRBV18 to TRBJ2-1, with TRBD1 matching over 8 bases. Germline CDR1 and CDR2: KGHSH and LQKENI. This CDR3 is 17 amino acids long. Losses at the gene ends were 1 base for V and 7 bases for J; bases not matched to a gene: 12. The CDR3 loop is CASSPRNARTGWNEQFF. Here the CDR3 DNA reads TGTGCCAGCTCACCACGTAACGCCCGGACAGGGTGGAATGAGCAGTTCTTC.

V is TRBV5-1 and J is TRBJ2-1, with no clear D. Germline lookup yields CDR1 SGHRS and CDR2 YFSETQ. The CDR3 is 15 residues long. Trimming took off 0 bases at V and 8 bases at J, with 15 bases between the two ends. CDR3 sequence (DNA): TGCGCCAGCAGCTTGGCCTTGGCGAAGCAGGATGAGCAGTTCTTC. Encoded protein: CASSLALAKQDEQFF.

V and J are TRBV7-8 and TRBJ1-4, with D possibly being TRBD1 (5 bases). This CDR3 spans 13 amino acids. V dropped 3 bases and J dropped 8 bases, with 10 bases sitting between them. From germline, CDR1 is SGHVS and CDR2 FQNEAQ. CDR3 bases: TGTGCCAGCAGCTTGGATCGGGGGGAAAAACTGTTTTTT. The encoded protein is CASSLDRGEKLFF. The whole variable domain, remainder taken from reference TRBV7-8 and TRBJ1-4, is GAGVSQSPRYKVAKRGQDVALRCDPISGHVSLFWYQQALGQGPEFLTYFQNEAQLDKSGLPSDRFFAERPEGSVSTLKIQRTQQEDSAVYLCASSLDRGEKLFFGSGTQLSVL.

This clone was recorded a few times. This chain uses TRBV2 with TRBJ2-2; TRBD1 is a possible D gene (6 bases). The CDR3 covers 14 residues. Trimming pared 6 bases from V and 2 bases from J, leaving 10 bases between. Germline-derived CDR1 and CDR2 are SNHLY and FYNNEI. The CDR3 sequence: CASSADRNTGELFF. In DNA form, the CDR3 reads TGTGCCAGCAGCGCGGACAGAAACACCGGGGAGCTGTTTTTT.

The rearrangement uses TRBV6-1 and TRBJ1-2; 9 positions match TRBD1. V shed 3 bases, J shed 6 bases, and the junction held 20 bases outside the gene matches. The CDR3 totals 19 residues. Germline values: CDR1 MNHNS, CDR2 SASEGT. Here the CDR3 DNA reads TGTGCCAGCAGTGATGGAGACCGGGACAGGGTGGGTAGGGCGCATGGCTACACCTTC. It yields the protein CASSDGDRDRVGRAHGYTF.

The rearrangement joins TRBV6-1 to TRBJ1-4; 9 positions agree with TRBD1. The germline gives CDR1 MNHNS, CDR2 SASEGT. The V and J ends lost 7 bases and 8 bases, in that order; junction bases with no gene match: 5. CDR3 size: 13 residues. The CDR3 is CASTRDRDEKLFF. The CDR3 bases are TGTGCCAGCACACGGGACAGGGACGAAAAACTGTTTTTT.

CDR3 sequence (DNA): TGTGCCAGCAGTGCGGGCCGGACAGGCGGCAGCAATCAGCCCCAGCATTTT. As protein: CASSAGRTGGSNQPQHF. The V call is TRBV6-1, the J call TRBJ1-5, with 7 bases matching TRBD1. Germline CDR1 and CDR2: MNHNS and SASEGT. V lost 4 bases to trimming and J lost 1 base; unmatched junction nucleotides: 10. The CDR3 length is 17 residues.

This clone was recorded only once. The chain carries TRBV6-5 and TRBJ1-6; D is unclear. CDR1 is MNHEY, CDR2 SVGAGI, per germline. V was pared by 5 bases and J by 7 bases, with 6 bases between. This CDR3 is 12 amino acids long. The DNA for the CDR3 is TGTGCCAGCAGTGCAGCGAATTCACCCCTCCACTTT. Residues: CASSAANSPLHF.

This clone has more than one count but fewer than ten. The genes are TRBV19 and TRBJ1-1, with a possible D match to TRBD1 (5 bases). There are 14 residues in the CDR3. The germline V and J ends were trimmed by 5 bases and 1 base, with 11 bases remaining between them. From germline, CDR1 is LNHDA and CDR2 SQIVND (reference sequence). Written as DNA, the CDR3 is TGTGCCAGTAGTTCCTACAGGCGGAACACTGAAGCTTTCTTT. Protein: CASSSYRRNTEAFF.